The next 30 T cell receptor beta chains were all read from a single sample in a study of human T cells and chemical hapten exposure. TCRdb reprocessed the RACE reads via MiXCR and lists one record per CDR3 protein. The sample comprises more than 150,000 distinct CDR3 sequences, around 25% of which are singletons, and 2.5% rests with the top ten. As for time point: patch test 3, about 24 weeks after DPC sensitization. Documented treatment: therapeutic diphenylcyclopropenone sensitization with weekly scalp DPC. This sample comprised whole blood, obtained in connection with sensitization to the hapten diphenylcyclopropenone (DPC). These receptors were taken from a woman between 40 and 55 years old with alopecia areata. Some clones in this sample may be carry-over from other donors' samples.

This chain connects TRBV6-5 to TRBJ2-7, with TRBD1 as a possible D gene (6 bases). V lost 5 bases and J 7 bases, leaving 15 bases between the germline ends. CDR3 size: 13 residues. From germline, CDR1 is MNHEY and CDR2 SVGAGI. The CDR3 sequence is CASSKRDNGEQYF. In nucleotides, the CDR3 is TGTGCCAGCAGTAAACGGGACAATGGGGAGCAGTACTTC.

The V call is TRBV7-9, the J call TRBJ2-2; TRBD2 matches at 15 bases. CDR1 is SEHNR and CDR2 is FQNEAQ in the germline V gene (reference sequence). The V and J ends lost 4 bases and 3 bases, in that order; junction bases with no gene match: 6. The CDR3 sequence is 18 residues long. The CDR3 DNA is TGTGCCAGCAGCTCAACGGGGACTAGCGGGAGGTACACCGGGGAGCTGTTTTTT. This gives the protein CASSSTGTSGRYTGELFF.

The gene calls are TRBV28 and TRBJ2-6, with D unresolved. The CDR3 contains 14 residues. The germline V gene has CDR1 MDHEN and CDR2 SYDVKM. With 4 bases removed from V and 0 bases from J, the gap between germline ends came to 4 bases. CDR3 sequence (DNA): TGTGCCAGCAGTTGGTTCTCTGGGGCCAACGTCCTGACTTTC. This sequence encodes CASSWFSGANVLTF.

This chain uses TRBV29-1 with TRBJ1-2, with D perhaps TRBD1 (5 bases). CDR3 length: 14 amino acids. V was clipped by 6 bases and J by 0 bases, with 14 bases between them. Germline assignment: CDR1 SQVTM and CDR2 ANQGSEA. The CDR3 DNA reads TGCAGCGTGGCCAGGGATCCTACTAACTATGGCTACACCTTC. It is translated as CSVARDPTNYGYTF.

The chain uses TRBV6-1 and TRBJ1-5; 11 bases align to TRBD1. Per the germline V gene, CDR1 is MNHNS and CDR2 is SASEGT. The CDR3 is 15 amino acids. The junction had 2 bases not matched to a gene; V was cut back by 6 bases and J by 1 base. The CDR3 DNA reads TGTGCCAGCAGGGGACAGGGGGGGAGCAATCAGCCCCAGCATTTT. This sequence encodes CASRGQGGSNQPQHF.

This chain connects TRBV5-1 to TRBJ2-1; 9 positions agree with TRBD1. CDR1 and CDR2 from the germline V gene are SGHRS and YFSETQ. Trimming took 4 bases from V and 6 from J; bases not matched to a gene: 5. CDR3 size: 14 residues. The CDR3 DNA is TGCGCCAGCAGCACCGGACAGGGGACCAATGAGCAGTTCTTC. Protein sequence: CASSTGQGTNEQFF.

The chain uses TRBV2 and TRBJ2-5; D is undetermined. The V and J ends lost 8 bases and 3 bases respectively, with 13 bases between them. CDR1 and CDR2 (germline): SNHLY, FYNNEI. This CDR3 is built from 13 residues. CDR3 nucleotides: TGTGCCAGCGGCAACAACATGGAAGAGACCCAGTACTTC. Its protein product is CASGNNMEETQYF.

This clonotype was seen many times. The chain combines TRBV27 with TRBJ1-2; D unclear. Germline CDR1 reads MNHEY; CDR2 reads SMNVEV (reference sequence). Between the trimmed V and J ends, which lost 5 bases and 2 bases, there was a span of 21 bases. There are 17 residues in the CDR3. DNA for the CDR3: TGTGCCAGCAGTCCTCTTCCCCGTGGGGTGAGCAACTATGGCTACACCTTC. As protein: CASSPLPRGVSNYGYTF.

The chain couples TRBV7-2 to TRBJ2-1, with D hard to call. The V end lost 5 bases, the J end lost 4 bases, and 18 bases lay between the germline ends. Germline assignment: CDR1 SGHTA and CDR2 FQGNSA. The CDR3 loop spans 16 amino acids. CDR3 loop: CASSLELVGFYNEQFF. CDR3 coding DNA: TGTGCCAGCAGCCTTGAATTAGTGGGATTTTACAATGAGCAGTTCTTC.

In this sample, this clonotype turned up once. It is likely a read error, because the conserved phenylalanine at the end of the CDR3 is missing. The chain uses TRBV20-1 and TRBJ2-3; 7 positions agree with TRBD2. Trimming cost V 4 bases and J 8 bases; bases outside gene matches: 18. This CDR3 is 16 amino acids long. Per germline, CDR1 DFQATT and CDR2 SNEGSKA (reference sequence). CDR3 sequence reads: CSATPGVAGPQLTQYL. DNA of the CDR3: TGCAGTGCTACCCCCGGGGTAGCGGGTCCCCAACTTACGCAGTATTTG.

In this sample, this clonotype turned up once. The chain has TRBV4-1 and TRBJ2-2, with 13 bases identical to TRBD2. V was pared by 4 bases and J by 6 bases, with 8 bases of the junction left unmatched. The CDR3 length is 17 residues. Germline V lookup: CDR1 MGHRA, CDR2 YSYEKL. The CDR3: CASSPWELAGGPGELFF. The CDR3 nucleotides are TGCGCCAGCAGCCCGTGGGAACTAGCGGGAGGGCCCGGGGAGCTGTTTTTT.

This clonotype came up a few times. The rearrangement uses TRBV7-9 and TRBJ1-6; 7 nucleotides align to TRBD1. The trim removed 11 bases at V and 8 bases at J, leaving 12 bases unmatched. The germline CDR1 and CDR2 sequences are SEHNR and FQNEAQ (reference sequence). The length of the CDR3 is 14 residues. CDR3 in amino acids: CARDRGTEHSPLHF. CDR3 sequence (DNA): TGTGCCCGCGACCGGGGGACAGAACATTCACCCCTCCACTTT.

The chain is built from TRBV4-3 and TRBJ2-3; 10 bases match TRBD2. V lost 2 bases to trimming and J lost 7 bases; unmatched junction nucleotides: 9. The CDR3 spans 16 residues. Germline lookup yields CDR1 LGHNA and CDR2 YSLEER. The CDR3 loop reads CASSQNGAGGPNTQYF. CDR3 DNA: TGCGCCAGCAGCCAAAACGGAGCGGGAGGGCCAAATACGCAGTATTTT.

The chain joins TRBV7-2 to TRBJ2-1, with TRBD2 identical over 9 bases. This CDR3 has 18 amino acids. In germline, CDR1 is SGHTA, CDR2 FQGNSA. The V gene end was trimmed by 5 bases and the J gene end by 8 bases; junction bases not matched to a gene: 19. The CDR3 region is CASSQNPLGTSSRDEQFF. The CDR3 nucleotides read TGTGCCAGCAGCCAGAATCCGCTCGGGACTAGCAGCCGGGATGAGCAGTTCTTC.

This clonotype showed up just a few times. The V and J genes are TRBV7-9 and TRBJ2-2, with D possibly matching TRBD2 (6 bases). The germline gives CDR1 SEHNR, CDR2 FQNEAQ (reference sequence). Between the trimmed V and J ends, which lost 9 bases and 1 base, there was a span of 15 bases. The CDR3 extends over 15 amino acids. CDR3 DNA: TGTGCCAGAACTCACGGGGGAGGGAACACCGGGGAGCTGTTTTTT. This gives the protein CARTHGGGNTGELFF.

This clonotype was counted at least ten times. The V gene is TRBV19, the J gene TRBJ2-6, with D maybe TRBD1 (5 bases). Germline V gives CDR1 LNHDA, CDR2 SQIVND (reference sequence). The CDR3 runs 18 residues. V was shortened by 6 bases and J by 0 bases, with 18 bases between the two germline ends. The CDR3 nucleotides are TGTGCCAGTAGCCCAGGGCCCACGACCTCCTCTGGGGCCAACGTCCTGACTTTC. Its translation: CASSPGPTTSSGANVLTF. The full variable domain, rest sourced from reference TRBV19 and TRBJ2-6, is DGGITQSPKYLFRKEGQNVTLSCEQNLNHDAMYWYRQDPGQGLRLIYYSQIVNDFQKGDIAEGYSVSREKKESFPLTVTSAQKNPTAFYLCASSPGPTTSSGANVLTFGAGSRLTVL.

The rearrangement uses TRBV24-1 and TRBJ2-3, with no clear D. CDR3 length: 15 residues. Trimming removed 3 bases from V and 4 bases from J, with 13 bases in between. The germline CDR1 and CDR2 sequences are KGHDR and SFDVKD. The chain's CDR3 is CATSDARVSADTQYF. CDR3 nucleotides: TGTGCCACCAGTGATGCACGGGTAAGCGCAGATACGCAGTATTTT.

V gene TRBV29-1 combines with J gene TRBJ1-1; no definite D call. Germline CDR1 is SQVTM and CDR2 is ANQGSEA. The CDR3 totals 13 residues. Trimming removed 4 bases at V and 1 base at J, with 10 bases between. CDR3: CSVGRTGNTEAFF. In nucleotides, the CDR3 is TGCAGCGTTGGGCGGACGGGGAACACTGAAGCTTTCTTT. The full variable domain, completed using reference TRBV29-1 and TRBJ1-1, is SAVISQKPSRDICQRGTSLTIQCQVDSQVTMMFWYRQQPGQSLTLIATANQGSEATYESGFVIDKFPISRPNLTFSTLTVSNMSPEDSSIYLCSVGRTGNTEAFFGQGTRLTVV.

V and J are TRBV28 and TRBJ1-1, with 7 bases matching TRBD1. CDR3 length: 15 residues. J gave up 5 bases and V 6 bases, and 12 bases lay outside the gene matches. Per the germline V gene, CDR1 is MDHEN and CDR2 is SYDVKM. CDR3 amino acids: CASSDPTGSKTEAFF. In DNA form, the CDR3 reads TGTGCCAGCAGCGACCCGACAGGGAGTAAGACTGAAGCTTTCTTT.

The chain is built from TRBV20-1 and TRBJ2-7; 8 bases agree with TRBD2. Germline V gene lookup returns CDR1 DFQATT and CDR2 SNEGSKA (reference sequence). The CDR3 is 14 residues long. With V trimmed by 4 bases and J by 3 bases, 8 bases remained unmatched. The CDR3: CSATPASGSYEQYF. For the CDR3, the DNA is TGCAGTGCTACGCCTGCAAGCGGGAGCTACGAGCAGTACTTC.

This clonotype has just a few counts. The CDR3 DNA reads as TGCAGCGCCTCAGGCTCTGGAAACACCATATATTTT. This codes for CSASGSGNTIYF. This chain joins TRBV29-1 and TRBJ1-3; D gene ambiguous. The length of the CDR3 is 12 residues. Per germline, CDR1 SQVTM and CDR2 ANQGSEA. The ends were cut back, 7 bases at V and 0 bases at J, with 7 bases in the middle.

The table lists this clonotype with a few counts. The J gene is TRBJ1-3, the V gene TRBV6-2 or TRBV6-3, with a tentative D call TRBD1 (5 bases). CDR3 size: 14 residues. V was shortened by 2 bases and J by 3 bases, with 8 bases between the two germline ends. The germline CDR1 and CDR2 sequences are MNHEY and SVGEGT. CDR3 residues: CASSYGHNGNTIYF. The CDR3 DNA follows: TGTGCCAGCAGTTACGGACATAATGGAAACACCATATATTTT.

This clonotype has at least ten counts. The chain has TRBV29-1 and TRBJ2-3, with 13 bases fitting TRBD2. The V and J ends lost 7 bases and 4 bases, in that order; junction bases with no gene match: 5. Germline V gene sequence: CDR1 SQVTM, CDR2 ANQGSEA. The CDR3 totals 14 residues. CDR3 protein: CSGRTSGSADTQYF. The DNA of the CDR3 is TGCAGCGGGCGGACTAGCGGGAGCGCAGATACGCAGTATTTT.

There are a few counts of this clonotype. This sequence joins TRBV20-1 and TRBJ2-5, with D unresolved. CDR3 length: 11 residues. V was cut by 1 base and J by 5 bases, with 5 bases left in between. Germline V gene data show CDR1 as DFQATT and CDR2 as SNEGSKA (reference sequence). The CDR3, as DNA: TGCAGTGCTAGAGCTCTTGAGACCCAGTACTTC. Protein sequence: CSARALETQYF.

This sequence joins TRBV5-5 and TRBJ2-7; the D is unclear. The V and J ends lost 4 bases and 3 bases respectively, with 11 bases between them. The germline gives CDR1 SGHKS, CDR2 YYEKEE (reference sequence). This CDR3 comprises 13 residues. This chain's CDR3 is CASSPDPSYEQYF. In DNA, the CDR3 is TGTGCCAGCAGCCCGGACCCTAGCTACGAGCAGTACTTC. Full variable domain (missing parts from reference TRBV5-5 and TRBJ2-7): DAGVTQSPTHLIKTRGQQVTLRCSPISGHKSVSWYQQVLGQGPQFIFQYYEKEERGRGNFPDRFSARQFPNYSSELNVNALLLGDSALYLCASSPDPSYEQYFGPGTRLTVT.

The DNA of the CDR3 is TGTGCCAGCAGCGTAGCGCGCGGGAGGAACTACGAGCAGTACTTC. It specifies CASSVARGRNYEQYF. The rearrangement links TRBV9 to TRBJ2-7; 8 bases are shared with TRBD2. In germline, CDR1 is SGDLS, CDR2 YYNGEE. Trimming at V came to 0 bases and at J to 3 bases, leaving 5 bases not matched to a gene. This CDR3 region has 15 residues.

The chain recombines TRBV24-1 with TRBJ2-3; unclear D gene. V was shortened by 4 bases and J by 2 bases, with 3 bases between the two germline ends. The CDR3 has 12 amino acids. CDR1 is KGHDR and CDR2 is SFDVKD in the germline V gene. The chain's CDR3 is CATSDPTDTQYF. The CDR3 bases are TGTGCCACCAGTGACCCCACAGATACGCAGTATTTT.

The chain uses TRBV20-1 and TRBJ1-5, with D hard to call. Trimming took 3 bases from V and 9 from J, leaving 12 bases between them. The CDR3 spans 12 residues. Per germline, CDR1 DFQATT and CDR2 SNEGSKA (reference sequence). In DNA form, the CDR3 reads TGCAGTGCTAGGGAATTGAAGGGGCCCCAGCATTTT. Its protein product is CSARELKGPQHF.

The chain carries TRBV25-1 and TRBJ2-7; 8 nucleotides agree with TRBD1. The CDR3 spans 15 residues. Losses at the gene ends were 3 bases for V and 3 bases for J; bases not matched to a gene: 7. In germline, CDR1 is MGHDK, CDR2 SYGVNS. CDR3 in amino acids: CASSDSGQGVYEQYF. The DNA for the CDR3 is TGTGCCAGCAGTGATTCCGGACAGGGTGTCTACGAGCAGTACTTC.

J is TRBJ1-1 and V is TRBV28, with TRBD1 matching over 7 bases. This CDR3 has 14 amino acids. The germline V gene has CDR1 MDHEN and CDR2 SYDVKM. Trimming at V came to 6 bases and at J to 4 bases, leaving 8 bases not matched to a gene. The CDR3 spells CASRLGQLGTEAFF. Here the CDR3 DNA reads TGTGCCAGCAGGTTGGGACAGCTAGGCACTGAAGCTTTCTTT. The complete variable domain, with remaining parts taken from reference TRBV28 and TRBJ1-1, reads DVKVTQSSRYLVKRTGEKVFLECVQDMDHENMFWYRQDPGLGLRLIYFSYDVKMKEKGDIPEGYSVSREKKERFSLILESASTNQTSMYLCASRLGQLGTEAFFGQGTRLTVV.